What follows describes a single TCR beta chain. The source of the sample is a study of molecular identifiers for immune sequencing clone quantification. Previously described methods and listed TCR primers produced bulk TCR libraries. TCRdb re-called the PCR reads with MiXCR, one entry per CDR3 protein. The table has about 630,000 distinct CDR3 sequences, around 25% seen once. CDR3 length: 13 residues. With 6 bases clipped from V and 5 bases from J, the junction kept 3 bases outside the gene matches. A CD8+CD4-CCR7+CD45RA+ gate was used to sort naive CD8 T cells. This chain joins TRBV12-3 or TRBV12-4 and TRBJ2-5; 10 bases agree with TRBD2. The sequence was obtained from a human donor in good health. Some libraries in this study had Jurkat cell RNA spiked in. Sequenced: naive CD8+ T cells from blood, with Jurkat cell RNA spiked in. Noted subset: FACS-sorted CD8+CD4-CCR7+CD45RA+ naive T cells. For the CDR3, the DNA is TGTGCCAGCAGGACGGGACTAGCGGAGACCCAGTACTTC. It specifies CASRTGLAETQYF.